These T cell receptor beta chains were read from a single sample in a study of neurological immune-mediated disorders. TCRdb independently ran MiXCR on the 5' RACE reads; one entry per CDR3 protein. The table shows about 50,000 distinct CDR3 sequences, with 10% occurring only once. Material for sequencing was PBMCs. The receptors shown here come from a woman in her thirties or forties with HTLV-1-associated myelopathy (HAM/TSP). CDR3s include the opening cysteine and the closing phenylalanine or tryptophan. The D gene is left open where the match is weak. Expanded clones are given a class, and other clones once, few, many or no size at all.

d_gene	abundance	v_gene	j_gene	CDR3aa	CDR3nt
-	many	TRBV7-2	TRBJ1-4	CASSLGWEKLFF	TGTGCCAGCAGCCTAGGGTGGGAAAAACTGTTTTTT
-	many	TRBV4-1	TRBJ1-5	CASSQDPTAPYSNQPQHF	TGCGCCAGCAGCCAAGATCCGACAGCCCCTTATAGCAATCAGCCCCAGCATTTT
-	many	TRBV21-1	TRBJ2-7	CASSGLPYEQYF	TGTGCCAGCAGCGGGCTCCCTTACGAGCAGTACTTC
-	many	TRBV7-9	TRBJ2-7	CASSQSREGSLKYEQYF	TGTGCCAGCAGCCAATCCCGCGAGGGAAGCTTGAAATACGAGCAGTACTTC
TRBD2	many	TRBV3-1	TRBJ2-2	CASSRRGGSGELFF	TGTGCCAGCAGCCGCCGGGGCGGGAGCGGGGAGCTGTTTTTT
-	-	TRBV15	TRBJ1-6	CATRNEVGGTYNSPLHF	TGTGCCACCCGGAACGAGGTGGGGGGAACCTATAATTCACCCCTCCACTTT
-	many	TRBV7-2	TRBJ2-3	CASSFGALEVDTQYF	TGTGCCAGCAGCTTCGGAGCCCTAGAGGTAGATACGCAGTATTTT
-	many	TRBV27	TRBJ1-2	CASSSSFSGFGNYGYTF	TGTGCCAGCAGCTCCTCCTTTTCGGGTTTCGGGAACTATGGCTACACCTTC
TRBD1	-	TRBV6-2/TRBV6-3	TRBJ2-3	CASSYSFGQGAGFSSTDTQYF	TGTGCCAGCAGTTACTCCTTTGGCCAGGGGGCAGGTTTCTCCAGCACAGATACGCAGTATTTT
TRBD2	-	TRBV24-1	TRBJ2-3	CATSDPGGDTDTQYF	TGTGCCACCAGTGATCCGGGGGGGGACACAGATACGCAGTATTTT
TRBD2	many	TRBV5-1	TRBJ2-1	CASSFRGDSFF	TGCGCCAGCAGCTTTCGGGGGGACTCGTTCTTC
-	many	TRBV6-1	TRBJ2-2	CASSKFRDTGELFF	TGTGCCAGCAGTAAATTCCGGGACACCGGGGAGCTGTTTTTT
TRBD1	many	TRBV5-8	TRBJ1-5	CASSPRDRDRQPQHF	TGTGCCAGCAGCCCACGCGACAGGGATCGTCAGCCCCAGCATTTT
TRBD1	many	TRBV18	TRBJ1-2	CASSPPSQGGYGYTF	TGTGCCAGCTCACCACCGTCCCAGGGGGGCTATGGCTACACCTTC
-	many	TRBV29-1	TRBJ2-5	CSALSSLNQETQYF	TGCAGCGCTTTGTCCAGCCTTAACCAAGAGACCCAGTACTTC
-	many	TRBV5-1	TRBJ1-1	CASSLTGQNTEAFF	TGCGCCAGCAGCTTGACGGGACAGAACACTGAAGCTTTCTTT
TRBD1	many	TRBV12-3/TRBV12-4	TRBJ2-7	CASSYTGGVEQYF	TGTGCCAGCAGTTATACAGGGGGAGTCGAGCAGTACTTC
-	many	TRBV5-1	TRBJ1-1	CASSRLVGHENTEAFF	TGCGCCAGCAGCCGCCTTGTCGGTCATGAGAACACTGAAGCTTTCTTT
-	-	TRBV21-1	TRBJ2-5	CAILFRVGETQYF	TGTGCCATCCTTTTCAGGGTAGGAGAGACCCAGTACTTC
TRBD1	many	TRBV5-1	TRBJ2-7	CASSLGSGQGRSYEQYF	TGCGCCAGCAGCTTGGGTTCGGGACAGGGTCGTTCCTACGAGCAGTACTTC